Below, 23 T cell receptor beta chains from the same sample are listed, as sequenced in a study of prognosis after radiotherapy for stage I lung cancer. Genomic DNA yielded TCR beta CDR3, amplified by two-round multiplex PCR. Gene-specific TRBV and TRBJ primers were used in PCR round one. TCRdb re-called the multiplex PCR reads through MiXCR, storing one row per CDR3 protein. The table includes around 13,000 distinct CDR3 sequences, roughly 30% detected once. Sample: PBMCs, taken before or after stereotactic body radiation therapy (not recorded which). These receptors were taken from a donor over 45 with non-small cell lung cancer.

This clonotype counts as medium-sized. V and J are TRBV19 and TRBJ1-1; TRBD1 aligns across 9 bases. The CDR3 is 15 amino acids. Germline CDR1 is LNHDA and CDR2 is SQIVND (reference sequence). With 8 bases clipped from V and 5 bases from J, the junction kept 12 bases outside the gene matches. This CDR3 reads CASGNWGTGLTEAFF. The DNA of the CDR3 is TGTGCCAGTGGGAATTGGGGGACAGGGTTAACTGAAGCTTTCTTT.

This clonotype was seen many times. The genes are TRBV5-1 and TRBJ2-7; possibly TRBD2 for D (7 bases). Germline CDR1 SGHRS, CDR2 YFSETQ. The CDR3 spans 15 residues. Trimming left V 0 bases short and J 5 bases short, with 15 bases between. The CDR3 protein is CASSLVGGRVNEQYF. In DNA, the CDR3 is TGCGCCAGCAGCTTGGTGGGGGGGCGAGTCAACGAGCAGTACTTC.

This clonotype was counted ten times or more. The V gene is TRBV6-5, the J gene TRBJ2-5, with TRBD1 matching over 8 bases. The CDR3 has 15 amino acids. The V segment lost 4 bases and the J segment 0 bases; nucleotides outside the gene matches: 4. Germline values: CDR1 MNHEY, CDR2 SVGAGI. The CDR3 reads CASSLAGGYQETQYF. The CDR3 region has the DNA TGTGCCAGCAGTTTGGCAGGGGGCTACCAAGAGACCCAGTACTTC.

By sample fraction, this clonotype is medium-sized. V is TRBV28 and J is TRBJ2-1; 8 nucleotides match TRBD2. Unmatched junction bases numbered 16, after V lost 5 bases and J lost 4 bases. The germline V gene encodes CDR1 MDHEN and CDR2 SYDVKM. This CDR3 comprises 18 residues. The CDR3 region is CASSTMAGGGGIYNEQFF. CDR3 DNA: TGTGCCAGCAGTACAATGGCGGGGGGCGGAGGAATATACAATGAGCAGTTCTTC.

Regarding this clonotype: A clone one base away is much larger, so this may be a read error. The V gene is TRBV29-1, the J gene TRBJ2-2; tentatively, D is TRBD2 (6 bases). The CDR3 contains 12 residues. Germline values: CDR1 SQVTM, CDR2 ANQGSEA. V dropped 8 bases and J dropped 6 bases, with 13 bases sitting between them. CDR3 bases: TGCAGCACCGACCGACTAGCCGGGGAGCTGTTTTTT. Its translation is CSTDRLAGELFF.

The chain carries TRBV2 and TRBJ2-5, with D unclear. V lost 4 bases to trimming and J lost 1 base, with 10 bases between them. The CDR3 has 14 residues. Germline V gene data show CDR1 as SNHLY and CDR2 as FYNNEI. The CDR3 sequence is CASSARYTQETQYF. CDR3 nucleotide sequence: TGTGCCAGCAGTGCAAGGTATACCCAAGAGACCCAGTACTTC.

As for this clonotype: This likely stems from a read error, as it lies one base from a far larger clone. The chain combines TRBV28 with TRBJ1-4; 8 bases map to TRBD1. V shed 11 bases and J 8 bases; nucleotides not matched to a gene: 13. CDR3 length: 14 residues. Looked up from germline, CDR1 is MDHEN and CDR2 is SYDVKM. In DNA, the CDR3 is TGTGCCGGCTCCTTGACAGGGGTCGGCGAAAAACTGTTTTTT. Protein: CAGSLTGVGEKLFF.

Comments on this clonotype: A read error is the likely source, as a far larger clone sits one nucleotide away. The J gene is TRBJ1-6, the V gene TRBV6-7; D is possibly TRBD1 (5 bases). TRBV6-7 is placed among ORFs of uncertain function. The V gene lost 6 bases and the J gene lost 9 bases, with 15 bases spanning the gap. The CDR3 is 14 amino acids. The CDR3 protein is CASSQKGRGSPLHF. CDR3 nucleotides: TGTGCCAGCAGCCAAAAAGGGAGGGGTTCACCCCTCCACTTT.

This clonotype is categorized as medium-sized (0.01 to 0.1%). The chain recombines TRBV28 with TRBJ2-3; 7 bases are a match to TRBD2. The V gene end was trimmed by 5 bases and the J gene end by 8 bases; junction bases not matched to a gene: 10. The CDR3 loop spans 14 amino acids. Germline CDR1 and CDR2: MDHEN and SYDVKM. The CDR3 loop reads CASSPLGGYGTQYF. In DNA form, the CDR3 reads TGTGCCAGCAGTCCCCTCGGGGGGTACGGTACGCAGTATTTT. Drawing the rest from reference TRBV28 and TRBJ2-3, the complete variable domain is DVKVTQSSRYLVKRTGEKVFLECVQDMDHENMFWYRQDPGLGLRLIYFSYDVKMKEKGDIPEGYSVSREKKERFSLILESASTNQTSMYLCASSPLGGYGTQYFGPGTRLTVL.

This clonotype is labeled medium-sized. The genes are TRBV25-1 and TRBJ1-6; 8 bases agree with TRBD1. The CDR3 is 15 residues long. V lost 8 bases, J lost 0 bases, and 3 bases stayed unmatched. Germline values: CDR1 MGHDK, CDR2 SYGVNS. In nucleotides, the CDR3 is TGTGCCAGCCAAACAGGGGGCTCCTATAATTCACCCCTCCACTTT. It yields the protein CASQTGGSYNSPLHF.

About this clonotype: In this CDR3 the conserved last residue, phenylalanine or tryptophan, is missing, so a read error is likely. V gene TRBV6-2 or TRBV6-3 combines with J gene TRBJ1-6; D not certain. Germline loops: CDR1 MNHEY, CDR2 SVGEGT. Trimming cost V 8 bases and J 10 bases, with 15 bases left between them. The CDR3 has 13 residues. The CDR3 protein is CASRGDTASPLHS. The CDR3 region has the DNA TGTGCCAGCCGCGGAGACACTGCCTCACCCCTCCACTCT.

Of note for this clonotype: This likely reflects a read error, since a far larger clone is one base away. The J gene is TRBJ1-6, the V gene TRBV6-4, with 9 positions matching TRBD1. V trimming: 6 bases; J trimming: 9 bases; junction bases outside the gene matches: 9. The CDR3 is 15 residues long. The germline V gene has CDR1 MRHNA and CDR2 SNTAGT. The CDR3 DNA is TGTGCCAGCAGAACCGGGACAGGGACGTTTTCACCCCTCCACTTT. Translating it yields CASRTGTGTFSPLHF.

The chain is built from TRBV28 and TRBJ2-2; D is possibly TRBD1 (6 bases). Per the germline V gene, CDR1 is MDHEN and CDR2 is SYDVKM. With 7 bases removed from V and 11 bases from J, the gap between germline ends came to 20 bases. The CDR3 runs to 14 residues. As DNA, the CDR3 is TGTGCCAGCATAAGGACAGCGAACACCTGTGAGCTGTTTTTT. It yields the protein CASIRTANTCELFF. Supplemented by reference TRBV28 and TRBJ2-2, the full variable domain reads DVKVTQSSRYLVKRTGEKVFLECVQDMDHENMFWYRQDPGLGLRLIYFSYDVKMKEKGDIPEGYSVSREKKERFSLILESASTNQTSMYLCASIRTANTCELFFGEGSRLTVL.

Regarding this clonotype: With only one base between it and a far larger clone, this is likely a read error. The rearrangement links TRBV6-4 to TRBJ1-1; 7 bases align to TRBD1. J gave up 9 bases and V 5 bases, and 6 bases lay outside the gene matches. The germline V gene encodes CDR1 MRHNA and CDR2 SNTAGT. The CDR3 is 12 residues long. The CDR3 sequence: CASSKTGVQAFF. CDR3 nucleotides: TGTGCCAGCAGTAAAACAGGGGTGCAAGCTTTCTTT.

This clonotype was seen repeatedly, ten times or more. The chain links TRBV7-2 to TRBJ2-7, with a possible D match to TRBD1 (5 bases). In germline, CDR1 is SGHTA, CDR2 FQGNSA. Trimming left V 8 bases short and J 3 bases short, with 17 bases between. The CDR3 has 14 residues. The CDR3 coding sequence is TGTGCCAGCCGCCGAGCCCCAGGGAACTACGAGCAGTACTTC. As protein: CASRRAPGNYEQYF.

Details on this clonotype: At one of its ends the junction is not consistent with the germline gene, which may arise from a read error. The chain carries TRBV28 and TRBJ2-2; D possibly corresponds to TRBD1 (6 bases). Germline CDR1 and CDR2: MDHEN and SYDVKM. The CDR3 is made up of 14 amino acids. CDR3 protein: CASIRTVNTGDLLF. Written as DNA, the CDR3 is TGTGCCAGCATAAGGACAGTGAACACCGGGGACCTGCTTTTT.

The chain uses TRBV6-1 and TRBJ1-4; tentatively, D is TRBD1 (6 bases). The CDR3 spans 15 residues. V lost 7 bases and J 7 bases, leaving 19 bases between the germline ends. Germline CDR1 reads MNHNS; CDR2 reads SASEGT. In DNA form, the CDR3 reads TGTGCCAGCATTTCGTACAGGGTCGCGGGTGAAAAACTGTTTTTT. This translates into CASISYRVAGEKLFF.

On this clonotype itself: A read error likely explains this, since a far larger clone differs by one base. The CDR3 loop is CASSEEGQQNQPQHF. The CDR3 DNA sequence: TGTGCCAGCAGTGAAGAGGGACAGCAAAATCAGCCCCAGCATTTT. The chain combines TRBV6-2 or TRBV6-3 with TRBJ1-5, with 7 bases aligning to TRBD1. CDR3 length: 15 residues. J was trimmed by 4 bases and V by 5 bases; bases with no gene match: 8. Germline values: CDR1 MNHEY, CDR2 SVGEGT.

About this clonotype: A far larger clone is one base from this, pointing to a likely read error. The rearrangement links TRBV28 to TRBJ1-1; possibly TRBD1 for D (6 bases). Germline values: CDR1 MDHEN, CDR2 SYDVKM. This CDR3 comprises 12 residues. Written as DNA, the CDR3 is TGTGCCAGCAGTGAGGGGGACACTGAAGATTTCTTT. Translated: CASSEGDTEDFF.

For this clonotype: This may be a read error, as it is one base from a much larger clone. This rearrangement joins TRBV6-2 or TRBV6-3 to TRBJ1-4; D is uncertain. V shed 8 bases and J shed 4 bases, with 17 bases lying between them. This CDR3 contains 15 residues. Germline values: CDR1 MNHEY, CDR2 SVGEGT. CDR3 in amino acids: CASHIGNRFNEKLFF. CDR3 in DNA: TGTGCCAGCCATATAGGTAACCGGTTTAATGAAAAACTGTTTTTT.

This clonotype appeared many times. V usage is TRBV7-6 and J usage is TRBJ2-1; 8 nucleotides align to TRBD2. The CDR3 runs to 17 residues. With 4 bases clipped from V and 3 bases from J, the junction kept 11 bases outside the gene matches. The germline V gene has CDR1 SGHVS and CDR2 FNYEAQ. The CDR3 coding sequence is TGTGCCAGCAGCTCCAGACTAGCGACGGGCATCTACAATGAGCAGTTCTTC. As protein: CASSSRLATGIYNEQFF. Together with reference TRBV7-6 and TRBJ2-1, the CDR3 gives the full variable domain: GAGVSQSPRYKVTKRGQDVALRCDPISGHVSLYWYRQALGQGPEFLTYFNYEAQQDKSGLPNDRFSAERPEGSISTLTIQRTEQRDSAMYRCASSSRLATGIYNEQFFGPGTRLTVL.

This clonotype was counted many times. The rearrangement joins TRBV2 to TRBJ2-5; 12 bases map to TRBD2. The germline V gene has CDR1 SNHLY and CDR2 FYNNEI. Trimming at V came to 3 bases and at J to 5 bases, leaving 1 base not matched to a gene. There are 14 residues in the CDR3. Written as DNA, the CDR3 is TGTGCCAGCAGTGAGACTAGCGGGGGTGAGACCCAGTACTTC. This gives the protein CASSETSGGETQYF.

There are many counts of this clonotype. This sequence joins TRBV3-1 and TRBJ1-2; weak D call: TRBD1 (5 bases). Germline V lookup: CDR1 LGHDT, CDR2 YNNKEL (reference sequence). The germline V and J ends were trimmed by 1 base and 4 bases, with 7 bases remaining between them. CDR3 length equals 13 residues. The CDR3 sequence: CASSQGTIYGYTF. The CDR3 coding sequence is TGTGCCAGCAGCCAAGGGACAATCTATGGCTACACCTTC.